The sequence of this T cell receptor beta chain was determined in a study of cytomegalovirus exposure and HLA in healthy donors. The CDR3 covers 16 residues. V trimming: 6 bases; J trimming: 4 bases; junction bases outside the gene matches: 16. Germline V CDR1 and CDR2: SQVTM, ANQGSEA. Amplification used 60 Vbeta primers and 13 Jbeta primers. Some clones are missing from TCRdb's copy, which holds only in-frame ones; the method was immunoSEQ multiplex PCR. The table has around 110,000 clones, roughly four fifths seen once. Study-level findings and limits: Productive rates of about 90% or about 30% were seen for most TCR beta V segments in an earlier analysis.

This clone was found a few times. Its antigen is unidentified. The origin of this receptor is a woman between 18 and 29 years old in good health and CMV-seronegative. J is TRBJ1-1 and V is TRBV29-1; 8 bases agree with TRBD1. The sequenced sample consisted of PBMCs. In DNA form, the CDR3 reads TGCAGCGTGACTATATCGACAGGGGCTATCCTCACTGAAGCTTTCTTT. Amino acid sequence: CSVTISTGAILTEAFF.